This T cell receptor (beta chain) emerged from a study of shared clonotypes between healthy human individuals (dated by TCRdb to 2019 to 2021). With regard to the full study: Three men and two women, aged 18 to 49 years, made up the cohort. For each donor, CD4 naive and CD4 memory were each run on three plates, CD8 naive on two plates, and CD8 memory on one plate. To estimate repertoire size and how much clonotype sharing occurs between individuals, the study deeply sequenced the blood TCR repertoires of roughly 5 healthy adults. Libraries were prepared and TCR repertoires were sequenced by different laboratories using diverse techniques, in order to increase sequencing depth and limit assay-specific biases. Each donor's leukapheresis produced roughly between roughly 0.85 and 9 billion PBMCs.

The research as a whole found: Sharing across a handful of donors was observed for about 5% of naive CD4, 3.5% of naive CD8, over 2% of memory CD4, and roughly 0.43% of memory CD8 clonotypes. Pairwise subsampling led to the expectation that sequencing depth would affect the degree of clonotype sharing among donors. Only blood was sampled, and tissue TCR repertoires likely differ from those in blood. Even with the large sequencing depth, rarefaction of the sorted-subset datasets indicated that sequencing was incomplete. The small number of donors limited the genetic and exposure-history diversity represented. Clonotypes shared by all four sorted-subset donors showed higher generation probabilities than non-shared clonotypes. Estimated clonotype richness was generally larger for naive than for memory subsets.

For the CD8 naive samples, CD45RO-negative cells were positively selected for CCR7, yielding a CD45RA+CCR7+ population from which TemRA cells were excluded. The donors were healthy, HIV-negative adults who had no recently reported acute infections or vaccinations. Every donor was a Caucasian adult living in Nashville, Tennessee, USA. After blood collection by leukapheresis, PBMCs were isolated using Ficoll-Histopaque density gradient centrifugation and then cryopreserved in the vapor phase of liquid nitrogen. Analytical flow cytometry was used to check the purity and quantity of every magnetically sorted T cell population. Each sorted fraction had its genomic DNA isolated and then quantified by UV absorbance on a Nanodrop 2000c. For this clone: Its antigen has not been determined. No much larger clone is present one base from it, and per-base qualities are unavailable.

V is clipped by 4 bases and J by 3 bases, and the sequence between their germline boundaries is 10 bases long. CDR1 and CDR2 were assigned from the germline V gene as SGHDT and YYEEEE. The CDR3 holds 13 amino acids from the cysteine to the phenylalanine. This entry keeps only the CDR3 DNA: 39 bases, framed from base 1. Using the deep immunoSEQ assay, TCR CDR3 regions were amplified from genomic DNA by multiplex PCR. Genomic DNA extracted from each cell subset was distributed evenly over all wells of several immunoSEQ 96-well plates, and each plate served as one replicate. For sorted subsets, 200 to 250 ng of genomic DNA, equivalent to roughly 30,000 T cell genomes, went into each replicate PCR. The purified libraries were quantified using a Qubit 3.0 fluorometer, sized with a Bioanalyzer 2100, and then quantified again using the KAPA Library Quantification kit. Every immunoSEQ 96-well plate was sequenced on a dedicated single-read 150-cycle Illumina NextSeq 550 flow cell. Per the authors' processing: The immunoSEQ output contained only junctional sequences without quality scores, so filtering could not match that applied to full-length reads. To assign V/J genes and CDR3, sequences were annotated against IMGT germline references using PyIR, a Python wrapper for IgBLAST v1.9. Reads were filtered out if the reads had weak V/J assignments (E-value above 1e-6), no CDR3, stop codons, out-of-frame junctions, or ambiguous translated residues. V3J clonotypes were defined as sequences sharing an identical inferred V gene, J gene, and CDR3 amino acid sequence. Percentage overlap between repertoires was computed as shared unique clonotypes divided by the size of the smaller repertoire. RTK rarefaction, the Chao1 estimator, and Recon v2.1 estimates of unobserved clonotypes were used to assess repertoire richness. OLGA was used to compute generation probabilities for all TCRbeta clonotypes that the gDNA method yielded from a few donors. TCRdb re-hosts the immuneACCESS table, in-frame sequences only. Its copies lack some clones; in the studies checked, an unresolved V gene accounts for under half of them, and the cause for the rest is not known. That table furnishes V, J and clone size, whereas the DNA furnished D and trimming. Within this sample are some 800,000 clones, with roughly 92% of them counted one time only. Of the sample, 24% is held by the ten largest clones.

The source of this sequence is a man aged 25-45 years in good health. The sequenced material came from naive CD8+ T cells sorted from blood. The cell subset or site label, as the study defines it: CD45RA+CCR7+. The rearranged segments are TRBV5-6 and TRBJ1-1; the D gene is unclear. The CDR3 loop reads CASSLNPHTEAFF. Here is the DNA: TGTGCCAGCAGCCTCAACCCGCACACTGAAGCTTTCTTT.